The source of this TCR beta chain is a study of tumor and adjacent non-tumor tissue in lung cancer. Findings and limits, study-wide: Normal lung showed higher cumulative top 100 clone frequency than tumor.

Regarding this clonotype: The antigen is unknown. One junction end does not reproduce the germline sequence, and a read error may be involved.

The template was RNA from unsorted bulk tissue. The library came from three nested PCR rounds adapted from ARM-PCR protocols. Each CDR3 protein is one row after TCRdb ran MiXCR on the multiplex PCR reads. The profile shows roughly 76,000 distinct CDR3 sequences, 65% to 75% of them singletons. The CDR3 consists of 14 residues. The chain combines TRBV12-3 or TRBV12-4 with TRBJ1-1; perhaps TRBD1 as D (5 bases). This TCR was sampled from a woman aged 70 to 79 with non-small cell lung cancer. The sample taken for sequencing was lung tumor tissue. The CDR3 sequence: CTSSISGMNTEAFF. CDR3 bases: TGTACCAGCAGCATATCAGGGATGAACACTGAAGCTTTCTTT.